This T cell receptor (beta chain) was captured in a study of blood T cell repertoires in COVID-19. Produced via immunoSEQ multiplex PCR; TCRdb's table is partial and in-frame only. The sample lists about 480,000 clones, 70% to 90% occurring once. The trim removed 4 bases at V and 6 bases at J, leaving 7 bases unmatched. The germline CDR1 and CDR2 sequences are MDHEN and SYDVKM. This CDR3 is built from 15 residues. Participant reports of clinical history set cohort assignment. This clonotype was sampled from a woman aged 18-30 years with acute COVID-19. V gene TRBV28 combines with J gene TRBJ1-1, with 11 bases fitting TRBD1. The source material was PBMCs or T cells enriched from blood (not recorded which). CDR3 protein: CASSSADRGHAEAFF. CDR3 DNA sequence: TGTGCCAGCAGTTCCGCGGACAGGGGGCACGCTGAAGCTTTCTTT.